The 8 T cell receptor beta chains below were found in one sample sequenced in a study of breast tumors, draining lymph nodes, adjacent tissues. MiXCR was run by TCRdb on the multiplex PCR reads, yielding one entry per CDR3 protein. The sample yields roughly 220,000 distinct CDR3 sequences, around 35% seen once. Axillary draining lymph nodes of breast cancer patients supplied the node samples. The specimen was axillary lymph node tissue. The receptors come from a female donor with breast cancer. Some clones in this sample may be carry-over from other donors' samples.

CDR3 sequence reads: CAISEVRDRGRTEAFF. The CDR3 DNA reads TGTGCCATCAGTGAGGTCCGGGACAGGGGGCGAACTGAAGCTTTCTTT. The rearrangement uses TRBV10-3 and TRBJ1-1; 12 bases line up with TRBD1. CDR3 length equals 16 residues. With V trimmed by 2 bases and J by 5 bases, 6 bases remained unmatched. Germline CDR1 ENHRY, CDR2 SYGVKD.

In the case of this clonotype: The final CDR3 position lacks the conserved phenylalanine or tryptophan, pointing to a likely read error. The CDR3 DNA sequence: TGTGCCAGTAGCCGGACTAGCGGGGCCTTAGGGGGGACCCAGTACTCC. It translates to CASSRTSGALGGTQYS. This chain connects TRBV19 to TRBJ2-5, with 12 bases aligning to TRBD2. The germline V gene encodes CDR1 LNHDA and CDR2 SQIVND (reference sequence). J gave up 7 bases and V 6 bases, and 12 bases lay outside the gene matches. The CDR3 runs 16 residues.

On this clonotype itself: With a much larger clone just one base away, this may be a read error. V usage is TRBV7-6 and J usage is TRBJ1-2, with 8 bases that match TRBD1. Germline V gives CDR1 SGHVS, CDR2 FNYEAQ. This CDR3 is 15 amino acids long. CDR3 loop: CASSLDRGGNYGYPF. CDR3 bases: TGTGCCAGCAGTCTCGACAGGGGAGGAAACTATGGCTACCCCTTC.

CDR3 sequence reads: CSVKFQGRGNTIYF. In DNA, the CDR3 is TGCAGCGTAAAATTCCAGGGGCGAGGAAACACCATATATTTT. The chain couples TRBV29-1 to TRBJ1-3, with D tentatively TRBD1 (6 bases). The CDR3 totals 14 residues. In germline, CDR1 is SQVTM, CDR2 ANQGSEA. Trimming removed 6 bases from V and 4 bases from J, with 16 bases in between.

There are many counts of this clonotype. The rearrangement joins TRBV5-1 to TRBJ1-4; D gene ambiguous. CDR1 and CDR2 from the germline V gene are SGHRS and YFSETQ. V was clipped by 3 bases and J by 8 bases, with 14 bases between them. This CDR3 has 14 amino acids. DNA of the CDR3: TGCGCCAGCAGCTACTTAGGTGTGAGAGAAAAACTGTTTTTT. Its protein product is CASSYLGVREKLFF.

In this sample, this clonotype turned up many times. The chain joins TRBV2 to TRBJ1-5; unclear D gene. With 5 bases removed from V and 0 bases from J, the gap between germline ends came to 14 bases. The CDR3 sequence is 16 residues long. Germline V gene sequence: CDR1 SNHLY, CDR2 FYNNEI. The CDR3 region is CASSRTGIDSNQPQHF. The CDR3 DNA is TGTGCCAGCAGTCGAACGGGGATTGATAGCAATCAGCCCCAGCATTTT.

Comment on this clonotype: A much larger clone sits a single nucleotide away, making a read error possible. Here the CDR3 reads CASSPPTGVYGYTF. The DNA of the CDR3 is TGTGCCAGCAGTCCACCTACAGGGGTCTATGGCTACACCTTC. The genes are TRBV6-6 and TRBJ1-2; 7 positions agree with TRBD1. In germline, CDR1 is MNHNY, CDR2 SVGAGI (reference sequence). J lost 4 bases, V lost 5 bases, and 7 bases had no gene match. The CDR3 is 14 residues long.

This clonotype appeared many times. The chain is built from TRBV19 and TRBJ2-6, with TRBD1 matching 9 bases. Trimming at V came to 1 base and at J to 4 bases, leaving 5 bases not matched to a gene. Germline V CDR1 and CDR2: LNHDA, SQIVND (reference sequence). The CDR3 totals 17 residues. The CDR3 sequence: CASSIAQGAQGANVLTF. The CDR3 DNA follows: TGTGCCAGTAGTATAGCACAGGGGGCGCAGGGGGCCAACGTCCTGACTTTC.